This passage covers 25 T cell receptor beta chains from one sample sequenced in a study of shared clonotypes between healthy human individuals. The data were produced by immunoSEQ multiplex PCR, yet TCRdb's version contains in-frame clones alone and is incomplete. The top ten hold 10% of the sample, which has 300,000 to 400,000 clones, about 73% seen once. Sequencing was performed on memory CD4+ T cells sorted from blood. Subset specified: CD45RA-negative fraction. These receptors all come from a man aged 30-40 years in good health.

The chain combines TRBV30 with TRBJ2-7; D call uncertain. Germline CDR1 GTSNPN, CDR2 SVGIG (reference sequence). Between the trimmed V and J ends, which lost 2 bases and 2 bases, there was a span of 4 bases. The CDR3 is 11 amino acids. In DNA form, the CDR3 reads TGTGCCTGGAGTATTACCTACGAGCAGTACTTC. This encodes CAWSITYEQYF.

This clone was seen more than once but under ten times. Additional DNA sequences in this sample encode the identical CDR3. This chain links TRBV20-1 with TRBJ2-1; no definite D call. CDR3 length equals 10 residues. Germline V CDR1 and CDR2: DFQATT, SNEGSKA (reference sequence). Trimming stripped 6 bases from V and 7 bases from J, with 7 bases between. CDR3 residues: CSANLNEQFF. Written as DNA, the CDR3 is TGCAGTGCAAACCTTAATGAGCAGTTCTTC.

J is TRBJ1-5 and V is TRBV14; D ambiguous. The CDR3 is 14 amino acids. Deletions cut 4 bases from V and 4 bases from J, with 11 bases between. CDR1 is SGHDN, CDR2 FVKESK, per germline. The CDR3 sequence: CASSLGSGNQPQHF. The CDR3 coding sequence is TGTGCCAGCAGCCTGGGATCGGGTAATCAGCCCCAGCATTTT.

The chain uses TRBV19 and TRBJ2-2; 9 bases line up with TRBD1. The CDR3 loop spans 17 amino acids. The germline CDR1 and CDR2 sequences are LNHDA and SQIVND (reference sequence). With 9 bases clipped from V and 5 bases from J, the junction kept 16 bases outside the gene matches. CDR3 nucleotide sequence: TGTGCCAGCAAACCGAGACCCGGGACAGGGCGTACCGGGGAGCTGTTTTTT. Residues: CASKPRPGTGRTGELFF.

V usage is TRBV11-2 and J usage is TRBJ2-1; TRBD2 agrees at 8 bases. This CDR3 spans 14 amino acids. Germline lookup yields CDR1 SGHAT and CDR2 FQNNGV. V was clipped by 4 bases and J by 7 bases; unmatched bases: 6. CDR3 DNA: TGTGCCAGCAGCTCAGCGGGAGCCAGGAATGAGCAGTTCTTC. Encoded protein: CASSSAGARNEQFF.

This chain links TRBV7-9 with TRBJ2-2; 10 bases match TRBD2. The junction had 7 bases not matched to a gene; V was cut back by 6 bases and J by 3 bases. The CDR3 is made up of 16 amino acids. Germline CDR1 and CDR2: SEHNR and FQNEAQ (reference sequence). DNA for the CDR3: TGTGCCAGCAGTCCTAGCGGGAGTGGCGACACCGGGGAGCTGTTTTTT. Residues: CASSPSGSGDTGELFF.

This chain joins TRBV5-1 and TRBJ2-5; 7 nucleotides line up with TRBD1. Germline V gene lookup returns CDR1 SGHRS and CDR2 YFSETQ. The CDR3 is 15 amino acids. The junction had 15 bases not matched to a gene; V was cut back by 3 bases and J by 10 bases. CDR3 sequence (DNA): TGCGCCAGCAGCTCTTCAGGACAGGAGTCAGGCGTCCAGTACTTC. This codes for CASSSSGQESGVQYF. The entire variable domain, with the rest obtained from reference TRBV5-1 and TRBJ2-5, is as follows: KAGVTQTPRYLIKTRGQQVTLSCSPISGHRSVSWYQQTPGQGLQFLFEYFSETQRNKGNFPGRFSGRQFSNSRSEMNVSTLELGDSALYLCASSSSGQESGVQYFGPGTRLLVL.

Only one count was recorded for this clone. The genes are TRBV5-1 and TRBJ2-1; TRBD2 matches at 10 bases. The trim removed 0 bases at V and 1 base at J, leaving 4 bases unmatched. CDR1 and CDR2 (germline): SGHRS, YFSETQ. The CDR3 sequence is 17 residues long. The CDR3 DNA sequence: TGCGCCAGCAGCTTGGTGGCTAGCGGGAGTTCCTACAATGAGCAGTTCTTC. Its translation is CASSLVASGSSYNEQFF.

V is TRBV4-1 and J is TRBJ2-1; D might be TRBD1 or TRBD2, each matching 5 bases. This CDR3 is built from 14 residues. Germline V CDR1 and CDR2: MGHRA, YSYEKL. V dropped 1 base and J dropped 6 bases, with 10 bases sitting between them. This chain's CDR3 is CASSQVGDPNEQFF. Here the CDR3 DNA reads TGCGCCAGCAGCCAAGTCGGGGACCCCAATGAGCAGTTCTTC.

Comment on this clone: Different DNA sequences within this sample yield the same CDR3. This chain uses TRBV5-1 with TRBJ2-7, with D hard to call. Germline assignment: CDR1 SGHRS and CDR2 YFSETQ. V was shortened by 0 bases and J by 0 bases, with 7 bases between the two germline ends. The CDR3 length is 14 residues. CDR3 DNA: TGCGCCAGCAGCTTGGCGGGTGACTCCTACGAGCAGTACTTC. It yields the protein CASSLAGDSYEQYF. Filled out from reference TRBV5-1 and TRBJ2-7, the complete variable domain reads KAGVTQTPRYLIKTRGQQVTLSCSPISGHRSVSWYQQTPGQGLQFLFEYFSETQRNKGNFPGRFSGRQFSNSRSEMNVSTLELGDSALYLCASSLAGDSYEQYFGPGTRLTVT.

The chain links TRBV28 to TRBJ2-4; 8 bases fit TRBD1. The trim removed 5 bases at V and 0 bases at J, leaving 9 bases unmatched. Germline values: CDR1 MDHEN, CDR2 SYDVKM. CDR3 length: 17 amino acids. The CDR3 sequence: CASSPPRTGIAKNIQYF. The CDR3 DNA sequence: TGTGCCAGCAGTCCTCCGAGGACAGGGATAGCCAAAAACATTCAGTACTTC. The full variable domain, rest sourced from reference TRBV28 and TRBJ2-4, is DVKVTQSSRYLVKRTGEKVFLECVQDMDHENMFWYRQDPGLGLRLIYFSYDVKMKEKGDIPEGYSVSREKKERFSLILESASTNQTSMYLCASSPPRTGIAKNIQYFGAGTRLSVL.

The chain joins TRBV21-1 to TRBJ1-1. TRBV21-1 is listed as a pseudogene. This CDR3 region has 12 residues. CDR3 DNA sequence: TGTGCCAGCAGCAAACGGGGGACTGAAGCTTTCTTT. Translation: CASSKRGTEAFF.

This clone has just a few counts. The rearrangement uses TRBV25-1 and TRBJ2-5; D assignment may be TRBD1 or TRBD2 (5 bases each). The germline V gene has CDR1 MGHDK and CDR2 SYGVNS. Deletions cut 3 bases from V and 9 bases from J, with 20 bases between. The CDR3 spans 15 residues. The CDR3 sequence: CASSDPGPIQGAQYF. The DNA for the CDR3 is TGTGCCAGCAGTGACCCGGGACCCATCCAAGGGGCCCAGTACTTC.

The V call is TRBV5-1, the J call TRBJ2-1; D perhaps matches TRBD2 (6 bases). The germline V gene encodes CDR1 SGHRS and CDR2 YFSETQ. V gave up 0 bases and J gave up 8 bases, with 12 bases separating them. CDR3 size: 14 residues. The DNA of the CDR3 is TGCGCCAGCAGCTTGGGCCCCGGGAGCGATGAGCAGTTCTTC. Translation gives CASSLGPGSDEQFF.

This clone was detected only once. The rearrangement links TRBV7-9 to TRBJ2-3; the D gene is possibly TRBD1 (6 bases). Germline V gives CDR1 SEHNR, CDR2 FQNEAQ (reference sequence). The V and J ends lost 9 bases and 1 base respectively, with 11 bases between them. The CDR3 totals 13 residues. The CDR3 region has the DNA TGTGCCAGTGAACGGACAGGCACAGATACGCAGTATTTT. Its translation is CASERTGTDTQYF. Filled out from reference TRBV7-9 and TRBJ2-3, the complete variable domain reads DTGVSQNPRHKITKRGQNVTFRCDPISEHNRLYWYRQTLGQGPEFLTYFQNEAQLEKSRLLSDRFSAERPKGSFSTLEIQRTEQGDSAMYLCASERTGTDTQYFGPGTRLTVL.

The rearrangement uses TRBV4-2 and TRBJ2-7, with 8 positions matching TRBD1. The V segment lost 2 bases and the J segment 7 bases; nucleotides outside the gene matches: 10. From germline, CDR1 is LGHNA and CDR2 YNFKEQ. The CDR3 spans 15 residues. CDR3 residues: CASSQIDRGAGEQYF. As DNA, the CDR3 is TGTGCCAGCAGCCAAATTGACAGGGGAGCTGGGGAGCAGTACTTC.

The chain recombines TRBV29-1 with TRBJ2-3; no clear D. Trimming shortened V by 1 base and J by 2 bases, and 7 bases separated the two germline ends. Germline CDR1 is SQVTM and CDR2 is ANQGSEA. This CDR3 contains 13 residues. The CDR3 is CSVEVRYTDTQYF. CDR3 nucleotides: TGCAGCGTTGAAGTCAGGTACACAGATACGCAGTATTTT.

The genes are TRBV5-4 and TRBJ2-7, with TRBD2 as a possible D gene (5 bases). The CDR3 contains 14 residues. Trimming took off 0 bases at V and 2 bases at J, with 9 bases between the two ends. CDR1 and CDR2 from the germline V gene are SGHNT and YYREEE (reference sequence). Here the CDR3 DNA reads TGTGCCAGCAGCTTGGAGCCGGGAACCTACGAGCAGTACTTC. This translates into CASSLEPGTYEQYF.

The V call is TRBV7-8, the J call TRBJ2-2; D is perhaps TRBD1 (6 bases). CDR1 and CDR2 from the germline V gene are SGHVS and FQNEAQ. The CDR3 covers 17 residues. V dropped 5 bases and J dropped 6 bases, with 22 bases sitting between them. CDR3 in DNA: TGTGCCAGCAGCCGGCGGCTGACAGGCCCCGGCGCCGGGGAGCTGTTTTTT. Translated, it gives CASSRRLTGPGAGELFF.

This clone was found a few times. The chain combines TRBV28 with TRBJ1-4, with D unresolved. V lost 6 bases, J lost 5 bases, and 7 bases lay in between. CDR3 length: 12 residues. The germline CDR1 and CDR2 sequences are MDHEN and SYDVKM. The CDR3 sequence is CASRLRNEKLFF. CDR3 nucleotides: TGTGCCAGCAGGCTTCGAAATGAAAAACTGTTTTTT.

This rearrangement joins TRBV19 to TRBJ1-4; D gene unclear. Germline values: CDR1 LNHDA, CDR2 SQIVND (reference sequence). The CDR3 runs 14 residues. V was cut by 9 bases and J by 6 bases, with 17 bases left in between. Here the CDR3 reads CASRTESLDEKLFF. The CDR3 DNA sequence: TGTGCCAGCCGGACGGAGTCGTTGGATGAAAAACTGTTTTTT.

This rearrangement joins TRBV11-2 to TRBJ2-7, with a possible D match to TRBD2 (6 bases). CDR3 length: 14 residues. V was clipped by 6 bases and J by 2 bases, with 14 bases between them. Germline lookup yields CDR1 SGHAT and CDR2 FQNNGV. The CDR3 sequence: CASSQGGRAYEQYF. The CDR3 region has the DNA TGTGCCAGCAGTCAAGGAGGGCGAGCCTACGAGCAGTACTTC.

The CDR3 coding sequence is TGCGCCAGCAGCTTGGTTCTAGCGGGCCCACAAGAGACCCAGTACTTC. Protein: CASSLVLAGPQETQYF. This chain joins TRBV5-1 and TRBJ2-5, with 8 bases aligning to TRBD2. The CDR3 has 16 amino acids. Trimming removed 0 bases from V and 2 bases from J; junction bases left unmatched: 6. CDR1 and CDR2 (germline): SGHRS, YFSETQ.

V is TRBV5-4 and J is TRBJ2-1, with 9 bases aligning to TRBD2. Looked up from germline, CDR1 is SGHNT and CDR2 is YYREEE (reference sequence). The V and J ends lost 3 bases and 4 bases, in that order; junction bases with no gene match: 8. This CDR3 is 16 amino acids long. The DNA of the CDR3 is TGTGCCAGCAGCTCGAAGACTAGCGGTTTTTACAATGAGCAGTTCTTC. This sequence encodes CASSSKTSGFYNEQFF.

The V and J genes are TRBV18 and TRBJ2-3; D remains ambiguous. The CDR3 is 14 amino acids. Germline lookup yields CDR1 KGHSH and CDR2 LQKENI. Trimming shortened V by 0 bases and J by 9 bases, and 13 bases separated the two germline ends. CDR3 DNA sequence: TGTGCCAGCTCACCACCACTTCGAGAGAGCACGCAGTATTTT. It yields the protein CASSPPLRESTQYF.